The rows below give T cell receptor beta chains drawn from one sample of a study of CD8 T cells in ankylosing spondylitis. TCRdb redid the calling of the 5' RACE reads with MiXCR, one entry per CDR3 protein. Altogether more than 600,000 distinct CDR3 sequences are present, roughly 20% being singletons, with the ten largest covering around 19%. The specimen was blood, either unsorted or a sorted T cell fraction (not recorded which). These receptors all come from a male donor with ankylosing spondylitis. The conserved cysteine and the conserved F or W are not part of the CDR3 here. Some rows have no size entry. The others give once, few or many, or a class for an expanded clone.

v_call,j_call,clone_size,cdr3_aa
TRBV20-1,TRBJ2-1,.,SAGNVVSSYNEQF
TRBV7-9,TRBJ2-1,few,ASSPARGIDEQF
TRBV5-1,TRBJ2-3,few,ASSLGAPWRQSADTQY
TRBV24-1,TRBJ2-7,many,ATSDLRDPDEQY
TRBV5-1,TRBJ2-7,many,ASSLAGGPNYEQY
TRBV7-3,TRBJ2-3,few,ASSSHPAGVTDTQY
TRBV20-1,TRBJ1-5,.,SARDEGGSNQPQH
TRBV11-2,TRBJ1-2,.,ASSLAAGGNYGYT
TRBV6-5,TRBJ2-5,once,ASSYSRTSWGYQETQY
TRBV4-1,TRBJ1-1,few,ASSHPARGNTEAF
TRBV4-2,TRBJ2-6,.,ASSQRQGAPFSGANVLT
TRBV29-1,TRBJ2-5,few,SVGRGQQETQY
TRBV9,TRBJ2-4,.,ASGGAENIQY
TRBV20-1,TRBJ1-2,few,SATLWQGNYGYT
TRBV27,TRBJ2-7,.,ASSYGTGAHEQY